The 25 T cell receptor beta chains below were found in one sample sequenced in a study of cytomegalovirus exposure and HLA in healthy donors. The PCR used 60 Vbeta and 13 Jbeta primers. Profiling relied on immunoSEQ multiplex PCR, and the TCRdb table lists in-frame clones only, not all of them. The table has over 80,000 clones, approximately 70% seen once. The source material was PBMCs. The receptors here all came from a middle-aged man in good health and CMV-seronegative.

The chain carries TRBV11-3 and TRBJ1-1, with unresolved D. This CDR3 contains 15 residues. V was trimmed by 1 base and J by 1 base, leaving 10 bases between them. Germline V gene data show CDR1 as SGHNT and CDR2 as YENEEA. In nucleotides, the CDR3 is TGTGCCAGCAGCTTAGGAGGACGGGAGAACACTGAAGCTTTCTTT. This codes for CASSLGGRENTEAFF.

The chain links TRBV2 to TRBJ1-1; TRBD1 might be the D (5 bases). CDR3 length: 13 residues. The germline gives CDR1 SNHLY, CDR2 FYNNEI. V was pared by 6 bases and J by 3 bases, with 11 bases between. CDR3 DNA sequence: TGTGCCAGCAGCGGGGGAGGGGACACTGAAGCTTTCTTT. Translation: CASSGGGDTEAFF.

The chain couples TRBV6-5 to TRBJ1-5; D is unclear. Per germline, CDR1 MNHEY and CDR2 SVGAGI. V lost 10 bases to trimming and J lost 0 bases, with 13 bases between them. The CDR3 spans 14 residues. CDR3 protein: CATRTGNSNQPQHF. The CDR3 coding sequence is TGTGCCACCAGGACTGGTAATAGCAATCAGCCCCAGCATTTT.

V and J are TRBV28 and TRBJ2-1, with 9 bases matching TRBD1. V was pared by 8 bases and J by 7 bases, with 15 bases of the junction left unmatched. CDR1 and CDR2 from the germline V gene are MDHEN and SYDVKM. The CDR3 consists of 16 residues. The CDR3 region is CASFSRPGTGRNEQFF. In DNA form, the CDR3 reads TGTGCCAGCTTCTCCCGCCCTGGGACAGGGAGAAATGAGCAGTTCTTC.

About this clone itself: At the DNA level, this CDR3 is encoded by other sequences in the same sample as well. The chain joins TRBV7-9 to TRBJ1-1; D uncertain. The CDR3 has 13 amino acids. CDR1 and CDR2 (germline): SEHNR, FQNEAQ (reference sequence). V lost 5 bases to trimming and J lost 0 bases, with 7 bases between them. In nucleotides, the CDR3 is TGTGCCAGCAGCCTGTTTCTGAACACTGAAGCTTTCTTT. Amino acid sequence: CASSLFLNTEAFF.

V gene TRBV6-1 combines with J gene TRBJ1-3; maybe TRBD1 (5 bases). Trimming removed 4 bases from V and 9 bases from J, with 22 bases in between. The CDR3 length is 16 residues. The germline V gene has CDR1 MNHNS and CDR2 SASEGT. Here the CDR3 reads CASSATLGARSGTIYF. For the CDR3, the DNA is TGTGCCAGCAGTGCAACATTAGGGGCGCGATCGGGCACCATATATTTT.

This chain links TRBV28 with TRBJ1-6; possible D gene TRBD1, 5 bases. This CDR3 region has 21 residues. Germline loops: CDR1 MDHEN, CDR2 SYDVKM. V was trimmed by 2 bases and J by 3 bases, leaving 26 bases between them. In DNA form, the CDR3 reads TGTGCCAGCAGTTTAGGGGGGTTTGGAGGGGCCGGCGGGGACTATAATTCACCCCTCCACTTT. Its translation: CASSLGGFGGAGGDYNSPLHF.

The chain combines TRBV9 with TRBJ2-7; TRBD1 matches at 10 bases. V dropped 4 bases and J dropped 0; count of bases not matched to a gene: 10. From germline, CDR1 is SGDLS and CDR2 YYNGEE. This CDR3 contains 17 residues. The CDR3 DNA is TGTGCCAGCAGCCCCGGGGACAGGGGCGCCGGCTCCTACGAGCAGTACTTC. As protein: CASSPGDRGAGSYEQYF.

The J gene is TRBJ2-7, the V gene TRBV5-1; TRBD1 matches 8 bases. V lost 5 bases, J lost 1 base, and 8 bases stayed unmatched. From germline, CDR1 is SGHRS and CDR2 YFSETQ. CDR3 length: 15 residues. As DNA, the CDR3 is TGCGCCAGCAGATCAGGACAGGGAGCGTCCTACGAGCAGTACTTC. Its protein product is CASRSGQGASYEQYF. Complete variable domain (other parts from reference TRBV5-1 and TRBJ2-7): KAGVTQTPRYLIKTRGQQVTLSCSPISGHRSVSWYQQTPGQGLQFLFEYFSETQRNKGNFPGRFSGRQFSNSRSEMNVSTLELGDSALYLCASRSGQGASYEQYFGPGTRLTVT.

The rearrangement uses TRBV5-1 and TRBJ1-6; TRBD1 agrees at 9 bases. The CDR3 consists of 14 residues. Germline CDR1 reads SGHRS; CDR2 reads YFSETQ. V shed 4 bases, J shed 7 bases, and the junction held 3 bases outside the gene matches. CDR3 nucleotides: TGCGCCAGCAGCCGGGACAGGGAGAATTCACCCCTCCACTTT. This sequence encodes CASSRDRENSPLHF.

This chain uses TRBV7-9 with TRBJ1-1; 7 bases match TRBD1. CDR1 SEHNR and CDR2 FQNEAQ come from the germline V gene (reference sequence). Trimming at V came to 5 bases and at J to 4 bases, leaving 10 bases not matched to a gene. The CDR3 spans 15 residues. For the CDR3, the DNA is TGTGCCAGCAGCCCCCCGACAGGGTGGAGCACTGAAGCTTTCTTT. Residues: CASSPPTGWSTEAFF.

Here the CDR3 DNA reads TGTGCCAGCAATAGTCCAGGGCAAAGCTATGGCTACACCTTC. Its translation: CASNSPGQSYGYTF. This sequence joins TRBV28 and TRBJ1-2; D may be TRBD1 (5 bases). The V gene's germline CDR1 is MDHEN and CDR2 SYDVKM. CDR3 length: 14 residues. Trimming shortened V by 7 bases and J by 4 bases, and 16 bases separated the two germline ends.

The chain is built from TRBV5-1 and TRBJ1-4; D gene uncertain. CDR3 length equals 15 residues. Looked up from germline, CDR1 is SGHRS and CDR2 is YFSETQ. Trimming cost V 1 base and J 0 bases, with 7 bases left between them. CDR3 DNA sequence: TGCGCCAGCAGCTTGCAGTCTGCAACTAATGAAAAACTGTTTTTT. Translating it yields CASSLQSATNEKLFF.

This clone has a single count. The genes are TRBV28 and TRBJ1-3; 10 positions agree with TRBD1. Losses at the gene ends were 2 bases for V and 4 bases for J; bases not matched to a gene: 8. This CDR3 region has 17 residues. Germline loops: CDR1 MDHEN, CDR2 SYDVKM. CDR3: CASSLDLRTGGGNTIYF. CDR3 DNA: TGTGCCAGCAGTTTAGACCTCCGGACAGGGGGAGGAAACACCATATATTTT. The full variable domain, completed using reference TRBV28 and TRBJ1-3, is DVKVTQSSRYLVKRTGEKVFLECVQDMDHENMFWYRQDPGLGLRLIYFSYDVKMKEKGDIPEGYSVSREKKERFSLILESASTNQTSMYLCASSLDLRTGGGNTIYFGEGSWLTVV.

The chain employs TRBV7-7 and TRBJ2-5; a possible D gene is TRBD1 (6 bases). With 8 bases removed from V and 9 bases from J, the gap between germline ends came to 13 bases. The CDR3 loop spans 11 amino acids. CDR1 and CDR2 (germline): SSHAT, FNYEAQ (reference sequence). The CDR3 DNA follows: TGTGCCAGCGGGACAACGGGGTCCCAGTACTTC. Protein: CASGTTGSQYF.

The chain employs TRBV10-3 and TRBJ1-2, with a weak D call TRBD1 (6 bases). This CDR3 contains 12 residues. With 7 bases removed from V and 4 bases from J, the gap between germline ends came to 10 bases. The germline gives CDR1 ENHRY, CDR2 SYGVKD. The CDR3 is CAITQDSYGYTF. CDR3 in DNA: TGTGCCATCACGCAGGACAGCTATGGCTACACCTTC.

CDR3 coding DNA: TGTGCCAGCAGCAGGAGCGGGGACAACTCTGGAAACACCATATATTTT. Its protein product is CASSRSGDNSGNTIYF. This chain links TRBV7-6 with TRBJ1-3; D possibly corresponds to TRBD1 (6 bases). Germline V CDR1 and CDR2: SGHVS, FNYEAQ. This CDR3 is built from 16 residues. The V end lost 5 bases, the J end lost 0 bases, and 14 bases lay between the germline ends.

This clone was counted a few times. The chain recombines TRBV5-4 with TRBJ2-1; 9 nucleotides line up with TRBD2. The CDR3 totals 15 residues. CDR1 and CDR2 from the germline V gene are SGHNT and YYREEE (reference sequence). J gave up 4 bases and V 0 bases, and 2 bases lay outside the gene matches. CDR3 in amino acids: CASSLVLAGYNEQFF. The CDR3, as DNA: TGTGCCAGCAGCTTGGTTCTAGCGGGGTACAATGAGCAGTTCTTC.

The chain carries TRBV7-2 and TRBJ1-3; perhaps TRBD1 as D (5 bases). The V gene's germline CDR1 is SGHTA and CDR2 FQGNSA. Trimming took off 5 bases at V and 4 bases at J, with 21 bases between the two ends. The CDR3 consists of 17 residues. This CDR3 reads CASSQSTSSGGGNTIYF. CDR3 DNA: TGTGCCAGCAGCCAATCAACCTCCTCCGGGGGGGGAAACACCATATATTTT.

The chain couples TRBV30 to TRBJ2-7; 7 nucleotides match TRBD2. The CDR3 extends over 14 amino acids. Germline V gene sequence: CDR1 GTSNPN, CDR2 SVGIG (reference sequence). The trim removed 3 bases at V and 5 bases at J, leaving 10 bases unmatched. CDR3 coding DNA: TGTGCCTGGAGCCCCGGGAGGTTCGTCCACGAGCAGTACTTC. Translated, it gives CAWSPGRFVHEQYF.

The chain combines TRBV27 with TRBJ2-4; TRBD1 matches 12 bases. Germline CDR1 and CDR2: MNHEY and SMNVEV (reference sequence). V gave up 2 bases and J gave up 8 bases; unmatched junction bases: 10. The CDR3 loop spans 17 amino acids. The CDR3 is CASSLGTGGPRVDIQYF. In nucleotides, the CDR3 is TGTGCCAGCAGTTTAGGGACAGGGGGCCCTCGCGTGGACATTCAGTACTTC.

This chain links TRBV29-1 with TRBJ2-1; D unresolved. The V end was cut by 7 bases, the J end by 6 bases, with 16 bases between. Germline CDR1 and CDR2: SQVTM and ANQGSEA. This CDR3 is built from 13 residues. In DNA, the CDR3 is TGCAGCGCCCTACCACCCGGAGCCAATGAGCAGTTCTTC. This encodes CSALPPGANEQFF.

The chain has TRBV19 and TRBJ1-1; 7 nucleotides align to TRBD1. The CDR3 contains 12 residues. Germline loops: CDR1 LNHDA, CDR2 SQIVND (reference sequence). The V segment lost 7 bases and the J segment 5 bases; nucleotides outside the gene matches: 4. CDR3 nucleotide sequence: TGTGCCAGTAACCCAGGGGGGACTGAAGCTTTCTTT. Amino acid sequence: CASNPGGTEAFF.

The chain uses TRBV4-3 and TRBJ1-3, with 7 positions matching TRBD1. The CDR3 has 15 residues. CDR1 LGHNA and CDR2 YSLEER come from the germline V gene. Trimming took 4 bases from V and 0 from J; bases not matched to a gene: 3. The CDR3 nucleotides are TGCGCCAGCAGCCGGGACAGTCTCTCTGGAAACACCATATATTTT. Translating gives CASSRDSLSGNTIYF.

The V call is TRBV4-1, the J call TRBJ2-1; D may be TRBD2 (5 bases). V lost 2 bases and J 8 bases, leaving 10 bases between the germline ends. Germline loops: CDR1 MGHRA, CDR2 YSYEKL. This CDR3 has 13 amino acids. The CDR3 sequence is CASSQSGRDEQFF. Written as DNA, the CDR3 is TGCGCCAGCAGCCAAAGCGGTAGGGATGAGCAGTTCTTC.